At least ten counts were recorded for the clone carrying this T cell receptor beta chain. The data stem from a study of T-cell reconstitution after alpha-beta-depleted transplantation in children. Molecular barcoding with unique molecular identifiers was used for the TCRbeta library. TCRdb called the PCR reads again in MiXCR, with one record for every CDR3 protein. The sample comprises approximately 300,000 distinct CDR3 sequences, roughly 9.1% of which are singletons, and less than 9% rests with the top ten. Per the germline V gene, CDR1 is SQVTM and CDR2 is ANQGSEA. V lost 3 bases, J lost 2 bases, and 7 bases lay in between. This CDR3 contains 12 residues.

The source of this sequence is a boy in the first two years of life with acute myeloid leukemia, due to receive a stem cell transplant. The sample in question was PBMCs, obtained before TCRalphabeta/CD19-depleted stem cell transplant. This chain connects TRBV29-1 to TRBJ2-5, with D unclear. CDR3 bases: TGCAGCGTTGAGCACGGTCAAGAGACCCAGTACTTC. This sequence encodes CSVEHGQETQYF.